A single sample is the source of the 16 T cell receptor beta chains below, sequenced in a study of T cells expressing NK-cell markers. Reprocessing the 5' RACE reads, TCRdb reports a single entry for every CDR3 protein and omits DNA. This sample's clone table lists about 390,000 distinct CDR3 sequences. Source material: blood T cells: a sorted CD56 or NKG2C T cell subset, CD4+ or CD8+ T cells, or bulk PBMC T cells (not recorded which). These receptors originate from a woman aged 45-65 years in good health.

CDR3: CASSPPQRSTDTQYF. The chain couples TRBV9 to TRBJ2-3; TCRdb proposes TRBD1, but this gene call is untestable without DNA. Germline-derived CDR1 and CDR2 are SGDLS and YYNGEE. The CDR3 length is 15 residues.

The gene calls are TRBV2 and TRBJ1-6. CDR3 length equals 12 residues. Germline CDR1 and CDR2: SNHLY and FYNNEI. The CDR3 is CASRNRGIALHF.

V is TRBV10-2 and J is TRBJ2-1; TCRdb picks TRBD1, but there is no DNA to check that call. This CDR3 has 13 residues. Germline loops: CDR1 WSHSY, CDR2 SAAADI. CDR3 region: CASPTRGNNEQFF.

The chain combines TRBV20-1 with TRBJ1-5; absent DNA, TCRdb's TRBD1 call cannot be checked. CDR3 length: 14 residues. The germline V gene has CDR1 DFQATT and CDR2 SNEGSKA (reference sequence). The chain's CDR3 is CSARDRGRGQPQHF.

V usage is TRBV30 and J usage is TRBJ2-3. The CDR3 sequence is 12 residues long. Germline V lookup: CDR1 GTSNPN, CDR2 SVGIG (reference sequence). This chain's CDR3 is CAWSGGADTQYF.

V and J are TRBV20-1 and TRBJ2-1; TCRdb lists TRBD2, though no DNA is available to test this call. The CDR3 sequence is 14 residues long. CDR1 and CDR2 (germline): DFQATT, SNEGSKA (reference sequence). The CDR3 sequence: CSARPSGLLDEQFF.

The V call is TRBV21-1, the J call TRBJ2-7; TCRdb designates TRBD1, a call that cannot be tested without DNA. TRBV21-1 is a recognized pseudogene. The CDR3 spans 17 residues. The CDR3 protein is CASSKASWGTGAYEQYF.

V usage is TRBV7-9 and J usage is TRBJ1-5; there is no DNA to check the TCRdb D call of TRBD1. Germline-derived CDR1 and CDR2 are SEHNR and FQNEAQ (reference sequence). The CDR3 sequence is 12 residues long. The CDR3 loop reads CASSATDQPQHF.

CDR3 protein: CASSPGFAGYTF. V usage is TRBV12-3 or TRBV12-4 and J usage is TRBJ1-2; the D call of TRBD1 rests on TCRdb alone, since no DNA is present to check it. The CDR3 is 12 residues long.

The gene calls are TRBV14 and TRBJ2-5; lacking DNA, the TRBD2 call made by TCRdb goes unchecked. The CDR3 has 13 residues. The germline V gene has CDR1 SGHDN and CDR2 FVKESK. The CDR3 sequence is CASSHTLLETQYF.

The gene calls are TRBV5-1 and TRBJ2-1. The CDR3 is 12 amino acids. Germline V gives CDR1 SGHRS, CDR2 YFSETQ. The CDR3 is CASSLLGFEQFF.

V is TRBV20-1 and J is TRBJ2-3; TCRdb names TRBD1, which stays unverified in the absence of DNA. Germline values: CDR1 DFQATT, CDR2 SNEGSKA (reference sequence). This CDR3 spans 16 amino acids. CDR3 protein: CSASGSRQGSADTQYF.

The V and J genes are TRBV12-3 or TRBV12-4 and TRBJ2-1; the D call of TRBD2 rests on TCRdb alone, since no DNA is present to check it. This CDR3 has 15 residues. CDR3 in amino acids: CASRAGTSGYNEQFF.

J is TRBJ2-1 and V is TRBV6-1; the TCRdb call, TRBD1, lacks DNA for checking. CDR3 length: 13 amino acids. Per germline, CDR1 MNHNS and CDR2 SASEGT. The CDR3 loop reads CASTRELQVWKFF.

The rearrangement links TRBV7-3 to TRBJ2-5; TCRdb lists TRBD1, though no DNA is available to test this call. There are 14 residues in the CDR3. Germline loops: CDR1 SGHTA, CDR2 FQGTGA. The CDR3: CASSTGTPQETQYF. Full variable domain (missing parts from reference TRBV7-3 and TRBJ2-5): GAGVSQTPSNKVTEKGKYVELRCDPISGHTALYWYRQSLGQGPEFLIYFQGTGAADDSGLPNDRFFAVRPEGSVSTLKIQRTERGDSAVYLCASSTGTPQETQYFGPGTRLLVL.

The chain recombines TRBV7-8 with TRBJ2-7. There are 16 residues in the CDR3. Germline V gene data show CDR1 as SGHVS and CDR2 as FQNEAQ. CDR3 protein: CASSLAWEYPSYEQYF.